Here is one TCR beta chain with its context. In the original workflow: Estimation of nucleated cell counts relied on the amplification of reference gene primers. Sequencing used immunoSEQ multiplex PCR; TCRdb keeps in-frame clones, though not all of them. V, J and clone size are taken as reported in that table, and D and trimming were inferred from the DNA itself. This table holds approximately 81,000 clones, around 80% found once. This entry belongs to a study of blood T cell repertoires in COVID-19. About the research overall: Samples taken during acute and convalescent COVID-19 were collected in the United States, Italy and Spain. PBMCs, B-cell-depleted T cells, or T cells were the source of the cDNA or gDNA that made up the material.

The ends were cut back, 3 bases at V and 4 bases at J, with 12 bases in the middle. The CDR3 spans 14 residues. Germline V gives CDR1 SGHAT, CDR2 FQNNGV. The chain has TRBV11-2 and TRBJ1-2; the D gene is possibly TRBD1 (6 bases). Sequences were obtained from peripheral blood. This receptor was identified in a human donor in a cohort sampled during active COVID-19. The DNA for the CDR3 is TGTGCCAGCAGCTTCGAGATCAGGGGCTATGGCTACACCTTC. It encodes CASSFEIRGYGYTF.